Below, 8 T cell receptor beta chains from the same sample are listed, as sequenced in a study of beta chain features in type 1 diabetes. Study findings and constraints: Among all four CD4+ subsets, Type 1 diabetes patients had TCRB CDR3s that were moderately but significantly shorter.

Sequencing targeted expressed TCRB transcripts, as all isolated RNA had been reverse transcribed. Method: immunoSEQ multiplex PCR; TCRdb's copy keeps in-frame clones and lacks some. The sample yields under 300,000 clones, about 15% seen once. Their antigens remain unidentified. The sequencing sample was made of naive CD4+ T cells from blood. Receptors originate from a man under 40 with type 1 diabetes.

This chain links TRBV9 with TRBJ2-1, with TRBD2 matching 8 bases. The CDR3 length is 15 residues. V gave up 3 bases and J gave up 6 bases; unmatched junction bases: 8. Per the germline V gene, CDR1 is SGDLS and CDR2 is YYNGEE. This CDR3 reads CASSATGGGFNEQFF. CDR3 nucleotide sequence: TGTGCCAGCAGCGCCACCGGGGGGGGGTTCAATGAGCAGTTCTTC.

This chain links TRBV5-4 with TRBJ2-5, with TRBD2 matching 8 bases. Trimming removed 0 bases from V and 4 bases from J; junction bases left unmatched: 8. This CDR3 has 16 amino acids. From germline, CDR1 is SGHNT and CDR2 YYREEE (reference sequence). The CDR3 DNA sequence: TGTGCCAGCAGCTTGGGACTAGACGGGAGGGGAGAGACCCAGTACTTC. As protein: CASSLGLDGRGETQYF.

This clone was picked up a small number of times. J is TRBJ1-2 and V is TRBV19; 11 bases are shared with TRBD1. Germline V gene sequence: CDR1 LNHDA, CDR2 SQIVND (reference sequence). Trimming at V came to 5 bases and at J to 4 bases, leaving 9 bases not matched to a gene. The CDR3 is 16 amino acids. The CDR3 is CASSGQGAPLSYGYTF. The CDR3 nucleotides are TGTGCCAGTAGTGGACAGGGGGCTCCACTGTCCTATGGCTACACCTTC.

This sequence joins TRBV25-1 and TRBJ2-4, with D perhaps TRBD2 (5 bases). Per the germline V gene, CDR1 is MGHDK and CDR2 is SYGVNS. The CDR3 extends over 15 amino acids. V lost 1 base, J lost 4 bases, and 11 bases lay in between. The CDR3 sequence: CASSEFSGVKNIQYF. The CDR3 DNA follows: TGTGCCAGCAGTGAATTCTCCGGGGTGAAAAACATTCAGTACTTC. Complete variable domain (other parts from reference TRBV25-1 and TRBJ2-4): EADIYQTPRYLVIGTGKKITLECSQTMGHDKMYWYQQDPGMELHLIHYSYGVNSTEKGDLSSESTVSRIRTEHFPLTLESARPSHTSQYLCASSEFSGVKNIQYFGAGTRLSVL.

This clone was observed a few times. This sequence joins TRBV7-9 and TRBJ1-1, with a tentative D call TRBD1 (5 bases). V was trimmed by 5 bases and J by 1 base, leaving 11 bases between them. Germline loops: CDR1 SEHNR, CDR2 FQNEAQ (reference sequence). There are 14 residues in the CDR3. The CDR3 DNA is TGTGCCAGCAGCGAGGGACTGACGAACACTGAAGCTTTCTTT. Residues: CASSEGLTNTEAFF.

This chain joins TRBV19 and TRBJ2-1; 10 nucleotides match TRBD2. Germline V gene sequence: CDR1 LNHDA, CDR2 SQIVND (reference sequence). V shed 8 bases, J shed 7 bases, and the junction held 11 bases outside the gene matches. The CDR3 has 15 residues. CDR3 sequence (DNA): TGTGCCAGTGGCGTTTCTAGCGGGAGAGGGAATGAGCAGTTCTTC. This encodes CASGVSSGRGNEQFF.

This clone was observed a few times. As DNA, the CDR3 is TGTGCCTGGGGAGCGGGAGGGCCCGGGACCGGGGAGCTGTTTTTT. This codes for CAWGAGGPGTGELFF. The chain links TRBV30 to TRBJ2-2, with 10 bases identical to TRBD2. Germline V gene sequence: CDR1 GTSNPN, CDR2 SVGIG (reference sequence). V was pared by 5 bases and J by 5 bases, with 8 bases of the junction left unmatched. There are 15 residues in the CDR3.

This chain uses TRBV5-1 with TRBJ1-1, with D perhaps matching TRBD1 (5 bases). V was trimmed by 5 bases and J by 1 base, leaving 6 bases between them. Germline lookup yields CDR1 SGHRS and CDR2 YFSETQ. The length of the CDR3 is 12 residues. CDR3: CASRGGNTEAFF. For the CDR3, the DNA is TGCGCCAGCAGGGGGGGGAACACTGAAGCTTTCTTT.